A single sample is the source of the 11 T cell receptor beta chains below, sequenced in a study of blood T cell repertoires in COVID-19. Repertoires were generated with immunoSEQ multiplex PCR, while TCRdb's copy carries only in-frame clones and drops some. This sample has hundreds of thousands of clones, with 88% found just once. Sequenced material: peripheral blood. These receptor sequences come from a human donor in a cohort sampled during active COVID-19.

J is TRBJ2-1 and V is TRBV5-4, with D possibly TRBD2 on 6 matching bases. The V gene's germline CDR1 is SGHNT and CDR2 YYREEE (reference sequence). V dropped 7 bases and J dropped 7 bases, with 24 bases sitting between them. CDR3 length: 16 residues. The CDR3 loop reads CASRARSGGTGNEQFF. The CDR3 nucleotides are TGTGCCAGCCGGGCCCGAAGCGGAGGGACTGGGAATGAGCAGTTCTTC.

The J gene is TRBJ1-3, the V gene TRBV13; a possible D gene is TRBD1 (6 bases). Trimming took 5 bases from V and 4 from J, leaving 9 bases between them. This CDR3 is 13 amino acids long. CDR1 and CDR2 from the germline V gene are PRHDT and FYEKMQ (reference sequence). This chain's CDR3 is CASSQGMGNTIYF. The CDR3 nucleotides are TGTGCCAGCAGCCAGGGGATGGGAAACACCATATATTTT.

V is TRBV28 and J is TRBJ2-7; 8 bases are shared with TRBD2. The germline gives CDR1 MDHEN, CDR2 SYDVKM. There are 16 residues in the CDR3. The V gene end was trimmed by 1 base and the J gene end by 2 bases; junction bases not matched to a gene: 7. In nucleotides, the CDR3 is TGTGCCAGCAGTTTATCGGGTAACGGGAGGGCCTACGAGCAGTACTTC. Its translation: CASSLSGNGRAYEQYF.

The V and J genes are TRBV6-6 and TRBJ1-1; TRBD1 might be the D (5 bases). The CDR3 totals 12 residues. Trimming took 5 bases from V and 7 from J, leaving 11 bases between them. The germline gives CDR1 MNHNY, CDR2 SVGAGI (reference sequence). Written as DNA, the CDR3 is TGTGCCAGCAGTACACTCGACAGTGAAGCTTTCTTT. This gives the protein CASSTLDSEAFF.

The chain joins TRBV3-1 (or the pseudogene TRBV3-2) to TRBJ2-5; 8 nucleotides line up with TRBD1. Germline V CDR1 and CDR2: LGHDT, YNNKEL (reference sequence). This CDR3 contains 15 residues. Trimming cost V 3 bases and J 5 bases; bases outside gene matches: 8. The CDR3, as DNA: TGTGCCAGCAGCCAGGCAGGGGGCGCGGGGGAGACCCAGTACTTC. Translated: CASSQAGGAGETQYF.

The chain joins TRBV27 to TRBJ1-5; D is unclear. The CDR3 runs to 15 residues. Trimming cost V 6 bases and J 5 bases, with 17 bases left between them. Germline V gives CDR1 MNHEY, CDR2 SMNVEV (reference sequence). The CDR3 sequence: CASRTTGHTDQPQHF. CDR3 coding DNA: TGTGCCAGCAGGACTACCGGTCACACTGATCAGCCCCAGCATTTT.

The CDR3, as DNA: TGTGCCAGCCTTGACAGTACCTACGAGCAGTACTTC. Amino acid sequence: CASLDSTYEQYF. This rearrangement joins TRBV2 to TRBJ2-7; maybe TRBD1 (5 bases). V was clipped by 8 bases and J by 2 bases, with 10 bases between them. Germline V gene data show CDR1 as SNHLY and CDR2 as FYNNEI. The CDR3 length is 12 residues.

The chain uses TRBV11-2 and TRBJ1-1; 7 bases map to TRBD1. The V segment lost 2 bases and the J segment 5 bases; nucleotides outside the gene matches: 11. This CDR3 has 16 residues. The germline V gene encodes CDR1 SGHAT and CDR2 FQNNGV. CDR3 protein: CASSLRGPPLGTEAFF. CDR3 nucleotides: TGTGCCAGCAGCTTAAGGGGGCCCCCCTTGGGGACTGAAGCTTTCTTT.

This clone appeared a few times. This chain uses TRBV28 with TRBJ2-7; possible D gene TRBD2, 7 bases. V was trimmed by 6 bases and J by 3 bases, leaving 12 bases between them. Germline CDR1 and CDR2: MDHEN and SYDVKM. The length of the CDR3 is 13 residues. The CDR3, as DNA: TGTGCCAGCAGAAGGGGGGGCAGCTACGAGCAGTACTTC. Protein sequence: CASRRGGSYEQYF.

The chain combines TRBV5-1 with TRBJ2-3; no clear D gene. The CDR3 has 14 amino acids. V was shortened by 7 bases and J by 2 bases, with 14 bases between the two germline ends. Germline loops: CDR1 SGHRS, CDR2 YFSETQ. The CDR3 region is CASYMGQDTDTQYF. The CDR3 coding sequence is TGCGCCAGCTATATGGGTCAGGACACAGATACGCAGTATTTT.

This chain joins TRBV19 and TRBJ1-5; D unresolved. Trimming cost V 1 base and J 0 bases, with 13 bases left between them. From germline, CDR1 is LNHDA and CDR2 SQIVND (reference sequence). The CDR3 extends over 17 amino acids. The CDR3 spells CASSIGIMTYSNQPQHF. CDR3 sequence (DNA): TGTGCCAGTAGTATAGGCATTATGACTTATAGCAATCAGCCCCAGCATTTT.